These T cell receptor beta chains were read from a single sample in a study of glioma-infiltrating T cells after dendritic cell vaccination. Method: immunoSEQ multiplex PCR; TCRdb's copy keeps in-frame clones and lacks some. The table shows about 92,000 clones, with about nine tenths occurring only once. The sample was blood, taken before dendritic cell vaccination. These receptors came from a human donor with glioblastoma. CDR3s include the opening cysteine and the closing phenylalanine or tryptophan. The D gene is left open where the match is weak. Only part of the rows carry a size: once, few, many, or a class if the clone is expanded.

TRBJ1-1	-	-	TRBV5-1	CASSPGGGLNTEAFF	TGCGCCAGCAGCCCGGGCGGGGGGCTGAACACTGAAGCTTTCTTT
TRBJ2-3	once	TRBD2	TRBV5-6	CASSQTRGGQTDTQYF	TGTGCCAGCAGTCAGACGCGGGGGGGCCAAACAGATACGCAGTATTTT
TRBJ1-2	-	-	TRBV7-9	CASSPFGVAGSSGDGYTF	TGTGCCAGCAGCCCATTTGGGGTCGCGGGCTCTTCGGGGGATGGCTACACCTTC
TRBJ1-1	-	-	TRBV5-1	CASSFPDKNTEAFF	TGCGCCAGCAGCTTCCCGGACAAGAACACTGAAGCTTTCTTT
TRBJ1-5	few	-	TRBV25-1	CASSGESNQPQHF	TGTGCCAGCAGTGGAGAATCCAATCAGCCCCAGCATTTT
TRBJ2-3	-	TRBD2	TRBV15	CATSRLAGAADTQYF	TGTGCCACCAGCAGACTAGCGGGGGCCGCGGATACGCAGTATTTT
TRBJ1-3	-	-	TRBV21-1	CASTLEGGNTIYF	TGTGCCAGCACCCTCGAGGGAGGAAACACCATATATTTT
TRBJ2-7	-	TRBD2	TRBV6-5	CAQRVAGVGEQYF	TGTGCCCAGCGGGTAGCGGGAGTTGGCGAGCAGTACTTC
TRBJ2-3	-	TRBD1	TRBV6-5	CASSYADRDGDTQYF	TGTGCCAGCAGTTACGCAGACAGGGATGGAGATACGCAGTATTTT
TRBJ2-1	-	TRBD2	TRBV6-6	CASSRYSGSSYNEQFF	TGTGCCAGCAGTCGATATAGCGGGAGCTCCTACAATGAGCAGTTCTTC
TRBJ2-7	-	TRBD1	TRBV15	CATSRRQGAEQYF	TGTGCCACCAGCAGACGACAGGGCGCCGAGCAGTACTTC
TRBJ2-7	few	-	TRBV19	CASSTARNGEQYF	TGTGCCAGTAGTACTGCGCGGAACGGCGAGCAGTACTTC
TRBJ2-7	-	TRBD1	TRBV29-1	CSVVWAGGPGSYEQYF	TGCAGCGTTGTCTGGGCAGGGGGCCCGGGGTCCTACGAGCAGTACTTC
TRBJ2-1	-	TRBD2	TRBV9	CASSGGGASYNEQFF	TGTGCCAGCAGCGGCGGGGGGGCCTCCTACAATGAGCAGTTCTTC
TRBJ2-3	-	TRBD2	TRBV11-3	CASSLASLTSGDRVDTQYF	TGTGCCAGCAGCTTAGCATCTTTGACTAGCGGGGATCGAGTCGATACGCAGTATTTT